Listed below are T cell receptor beta chains from one sample, sequenced in a study of radiotherapy plus CTLA-4 blockade in lung cancer. TCRdb keeps only in-frame clones here, not all; method: immunoSEQ multiplex PCR. The top ten hold 18% of the sample, which has roughly 42,000 clones, around 63% seen once. The specimen was peripheral blood, collected from a patient treated with radiotherapy plus ipilimumab. These receptors came from a human donor with non-small cell lung cancer who had a partial response to radiotherapy plus ipilimumab. Each CDR3 is given with its conserved first and last residue. Fields, in order: V gene, D gene, J gene, clone size, CDR3 DNA, CDR3 protein. The D gene is left open where the match is weak. The size entry is marked missing in some rows and otherwise reads once, few, many or a size class.

TRBV7-6	.	TRBJ2-5	.	TGTGCCAGCAGCCCTCGTTCCGGGGGAGGAGGAGAGACCCAGTACTTC	CASSPRSGGGGETQYF
TRBV10-3	TRBD2	TRBJ2-3	.	TGTGCCAGCGGGGGGAGCACAGATACGCAGTATTTT	CASGGSTDTQYF
TRBV18	.	TRBJ1-1	.	TGTGCCAGCTCCGCGAGTAACTCGAACACTGAAGCTTTCTTT	CASSASNSNTEAFF
TRBV6-6	TRBD1	TRBJ2-7	few	TGTGCCAGCAGTTACTCGAGTCAGGGGGCGAACGAGCAGTACTTC	CASSYSSQGANEQYF
TRBV7-2	TRBD2	TRBJ2-1	.	TGTGCCAGCAGCGTCGGACTAGCGGGGGGTGGCCCCAATGAGCAGTTCTTC	CASSVGLAGGGPNEQFF
TRBV6-1	.	TRBJ2-2	.	TGTGCCAGCAGTGGGGGCGCGAACACCGGGGAGCTGTTTTTT	CASSGGANTGELFF
TRBV10-2	TRBD2	TRBJ2-1	.	TGCGCCAGCAGACAGGGGACTAGCGGGAGCAATGAGCAGTTCTTC	CASRQGTSGSNEQFF
TRBV27	.	TRBJ1-5	.	TGTGCCAGCTGGGGGGGAAGAGGCAATCAGCCCCAGCATTTT	CASWGGRGNQPQHF
TRBV11-2	TRBD1	TRBJ2-6	.	TGTGCCAGCAGCCTAACAGGGGGCGCCGGGGCCAACGTCCTGACTTTC	CASSLTGGAGANVLTF
TRBV5-1	.	TRBJ2-5	.	TGCGCCAGCAGCTTGGGACAGCAAGAGACCCAGTACTTC	CASSLGQQETQYF
TRBV4-2	.	TRBJ2-7	.	TGTGCCAGCAGCCAGCGGTCGGTAGGTTTAGACCGCTCGAGAACCTACGAGCAGTACTTC	CASSQRSVGLDRSRTYEQYF
TRBV5-8	.	TRBJ2-7	.	TGTGCCTCCACTACTAGAAACGAGCAGTACTTC	CASTTRNEQYF
TRBV6-1	TRBD1	TRBJ2-7	.	TGTGCCAGCAGTGAACGTTCGGACAGGGACTACGAGCAGTACTTC	CASSERSDRDYEQYF
TRBV6-1	.	TRBJ2-7	.	TGTGCCAGCAGGGCTAGCTCCTACGAGCAGTACTTC	CASRASSYEQYF
TRBV19	TRBD1	TRBJ1-2	.	TGTGCCAGTAGTGCGCAGGGGGGTAACTATGGCTACACCTTC	CASSAQGGNYGYTF
TRBV25-1	TRBD2	TRBJ2-5	few	TGTGCCAGCAGCGCGGGAGATGGCCGCCGGGAGACCCAGTACTTC	CASSAGDGRRETQYF
TRBV7-9	.	TRBJ1-4	.	TGTGCCAGCAGCTTAGGAGGAAGTGAAAAACTGTTTTTT	CASSLGGSEKLFF
TRBV6-1	.	TRBJ1-5	.	TGTGCCACACAGGGAAGCAATCAGCCCCAGCATTTT	CATQGSNQPQHF
TRBV5-6	TRBD1	TRBJ1-2	once	TGTGCCAGCAGCCCGGTCCCGGGACAGGGGGCGGATGGCTACACCTTC	CASSPVPGQGADGYTF
TRBV30	.	TRBJ1-1	.	TGTGCCTGCTGGGGGGGAAAAGGGACTGAAGCTTTCTTT	CACWGGKGTEAFF
TRBV7-6	TRBD2	TRBJ2-3	.	TGTGCCAGCAGCACCACCGGGACTAGCGGGGGGGCCCTAGATACGCAGTATTTT	CASSTTGTSGGALDTQYF
TRBV10-3	.	TRBJ1-5	few	TGTGCCATCAGTGAAGACGGGGGGTATCAGCCCCAGCATTTT	CAISEDGGYQPQHF
TRBV27	TRBD1	TRBJ2-2	.	TGTGCCAGCAGGGATTACAGGGGGGCGAACACCGGGGAGCTGTTTTTT	CASRDYRGANTGELFF
TRBV5-8	.	TRBJ1-3	once	TGTGCCAGCAGAACCAGGTTATACTCTGGAAACACCATATATTTT	CASRTRLYSGNTIYF
TRBV11-3	TRBD2	TRBJ2-1	.	TGTGCCAGCAGCTCGCTAGCGGGAGGGCCTAACAATGAGCAGTTCTTC	CASSSLAGGPNNEQFF
TRBV2	.	TRBJ1-2	.	TGTGCCAGCAGTGCGTCAGGGGACAATAGCTACACCTTC	CASSASGDNSYTF
TRBV27	TRBD2	TRBJ2-7	.	TGTGCCAGCAGTTTATCCCTAGCGGGGGGGCCCTACGAGCAGTACTTC	CASSLSLAGGPYEQYF
TRBV19	.	TRBJ1-2	.	TGTGCCAGTAGTATAGTGGCGGGTGGCTACACCTTC	CASSIVAGGYTF
TRBV9	.	TRBJ1-1	few	TGTGCCAGCAGCGTAGATGGCAGGGAAGCTTTCTTT	CASSVDGREAFF
TRBV5-8	.	TRBJ1-2	.	TGTGCCAGCAGCTTGGCCGCCGACTACACCCGTTTTTATGGCTACACCTTC	CASSLAADYTRFYGYTF
TRBV30	.	TRBJ2-1	.	TGTGCCGTACGTGGAGGGGATGAGCAGTTCTTC	CAVRGGDEQFF
TRBV5-4	.	TRBJ2-1	.	TGTGCCAGCAGCTTAGCGAGGAGCTCCTACAATGAGCAGTTCTTC	CASSLARSSYNEQFF
TRBV6-6	.	TRBJ1-5	.	TGTGCCAGCAGTTACTCAGAGAATCAGCCCCAGCATTTT	CASSYSENQPQHF
TRBV6-1	.	TRBJ1-2	.	TGTGCCAGCAGTGAGGTCAGATCTAACTATGGCTACACCTTC	CASSEVRSNYGYTF